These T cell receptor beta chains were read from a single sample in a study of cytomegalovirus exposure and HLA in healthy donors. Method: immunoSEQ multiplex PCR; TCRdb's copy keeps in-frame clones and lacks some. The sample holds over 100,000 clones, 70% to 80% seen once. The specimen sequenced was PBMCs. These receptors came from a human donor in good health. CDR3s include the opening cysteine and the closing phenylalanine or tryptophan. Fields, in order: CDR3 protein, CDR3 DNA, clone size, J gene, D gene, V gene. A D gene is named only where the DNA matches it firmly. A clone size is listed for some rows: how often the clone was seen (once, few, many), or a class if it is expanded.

CASSPETTGTEAFF,TGTGCCAGCTCACCAGAAACAACGGGGACTGAAGCTTTCTTT,.,TRBJ1-1,.,TRBV18
CASSSTVNTEAFF,TGTGCCAGCAGCTCGACAGTGAACACTGAAGCTTTCTTT,few,TRBJ1-1,.,TRBV7-2
CASTPDRGPYEQYF,TGTGCCAGCACCCCGGACAGGGGGCCTTACGAGCAGTACTTC,.,TRBJ2-7,TRBD1,TRBV6-5
CASSRPSGRAYNEQFF,TGTGCCAGCAGCCGCCCCAGCGGGAGGGCCTACAATGAGCAGTTCTTC,.,TRBJ2-1,TRBD2,TRBV4-2
CASSPGQGAVYGYTF,TGTGCCAGCAGCCCAGGACAGGGGGCGGTCTATGGCTACACCTTC,.,TRBJ1-2,TRBD1,TRBV13
CASMRLAGASGETQYF,TGTGCCAGTATGCGGCTAGCGGGGGCTAGTGGGGAGACCCAGTACTTC,.,TRBJ2-5,TRBD2,TRBV19
CASSPPQSPEQYF,TGTGCCAGCTCACCACCGCAAAGCCCCGAGCAGTACTTC,.,TRBJ2-7,.,TRBV18
CASRNGQSYNEQFF,TGTGCCAGCAGAAACGGACAGTCCTACAATGAGCAGTTCTTC,.,TRBJ2-1,.,TRBV6-5
CASSSTGTGELFF,TGTGCCAGCAGCTCGACAGGGACCGGGGAGCTGTTTTTT,.,TRBJ2-2,TRBD1,TRBV7-3
CAISEPSTGGYEQYF,TGTGCCATCAGTGAGCCAAGTACAGGGGGTTACGAGCAGTACTTC,.,TRBJ2-7,TRBD1,TRBV10-3
CASRVPAGETQYF,TGTGCCAGTAGGGTCCCGGCGGGAGAGACCCAGTACTTC,few,TRBJ2-5,.,TRBV19
CASSPGRDSYTYEQYF,TGTGCCAGCAGCCCGGGACGGGACTCCTATACCTACGAGCAGTACTTC,.,TRBJ2-7,.,TRBV13
CASTLRTPSSIQPQHF,TGTGCCAGCACCCTTCGTACCCCCTCGTCTATTCAGCCCCAGCATTTT,.,TRBJ1-5,.,TRBV9
CASRYEGPQHF,TGTGCCAGCAGGTATGAGGGCCCCCAGCATTTT,.,TRBJ1-5,.,TRBV2
CASSQQGTTDTQYF,TGTGCCAGCAGCCAACAGGGGACCACAGATACGCAGTATTTT,once,TRBJ2-3,TRBD1,TRBV7-2
CASRVAGANSYEQYF,TGTGCCAGCAGGGTAGCGGGGGCTAACTCCTACGAGCAGTACTTC,.,TRBJ2-7,TRBD2,TRBV28
CASSVATGGEAFF,TGTGCCAGCAGCGTAGCTACAGGGGGAGAGGCTTTCTTT,.,TRBJ1-1,TRBD1,TRBV9
CASSSREVVAKNIQYF,TGTGCCAGCAGTAGTCGGGAGGTTGTGGCCAAAAACATTCAGTACTTC,.,TRBJ2-4,TRBD2,TRBV5-8
CASTLEAGYGYTF,TGTGCCAGCACCTTGGAGGCGGGCTATGGCTACACCTTC,.,TRBJ1-2,.,TRBV6-6
CSVEVRGSDWSNTGELFF,TGCAGCGTTGAAGTACGAGGCAGCGACTGGTCGAACACCGGGGAGCTGTTTTTT,.,TRBJ2-2,.,TRBV29-1
CASSPGLYEQYF,TGTGCCAGCAGTCCGGGACTCTACGAGCAGTACTTC,.,TRBJ2-7,.,TRBV6-6
CAWSIRQGNEKLFF,TGTGCCTGGAGTATAAGACAGGGAAATGAAAAACTGTTTTTT,.,TRBJ1-4,TRBD1,TRBV30
CSVEVAGRNEQFF,TGCAGCGTGGAAGTAGCGGGAAGGAATGAGCAGTTCTTC,.,TRBJ2-1,TRBD2,TRBV29-1